Each of the 8 T cell receptor beta chains below was sequenced from the same sample in a study of Graves' ophthalmopathy and Graves' hyperthyroidism. Amplified TCR beta CDR3 regions were obtained using RNA transcripts as template. An initial RT-PCR round employing HTBI primers preceded a second-round multiplex PCR. MiXCR, applied by TCRdb to the multiplex PCR reads, yields one record per CDR3 protein. The data show about 220,000 distinct CDR3 sequences, roughly 21% seen once. Sequencing was done on a sample of peripheral blood. Every receptor here comes from a woman between 45 and 60 years old with Graves' ophthalmopathy.

There are many counts of this clonotype. V usage is TRBV11-2 and J usage is TRBJ2-7; 10 positions match TRBD1. The CDR3 has 15 residues. Unmatched junction bases numbered 4, after V lost 5 bases and J lost 0 bases. CDR1 is SGHAT, CDR2 FQNNGV, per germline. The CDR3 spells CASSVGQGSSYEQYF. The CDR3 DNA sequence: TGTGCCAGCAGCGTGGGACAGGGGTCCTCCTACGAGCAGTACTTC.

This chain joins TRBV11-1 and TRBJ1-5; possibly TRBD1 for D (5 bases). Germline-derived CDR1 and CDR2 are SGHAT and FQDESV (reference sequence). Trimming removed 2 bases from V and 7 bases from J, with 21 bases in between. The CDR3 contains 17 residues. The CDR3, as DNA: TGTGCCAGCAGCTTATCTTCGGGGCACCCGGTAGGGCAGCCCCAGCATTTT. It yields the protein CASSLSSGHPVGQPQHF.

This clonotype was found many times. The V and J genes are TRBV6-1 and TRBJ2-7; the match to TRBD2 covers 9 bases. The V and J ends lost 5 bases and 3 bases, in that order; junction bases with no gene match: 2. Germline lookup yields CDR1 MNHNS and CDR2 SASEGT. The CDR3 has 13 amino acids. CDR3 region: CASSQTSGYEQYF. CDR3 nucleotide sequence: TGTGCCAGCAGTCAGACTAGCGGCTACGAGCAGTACTTC.

At least ten counts were recorded for this clonotype. The V call is TRBV19, the J call TRBJ1-5; the match to TRBD1 covers 7 bases. CDR1 and CDR2 from the germline V gene are LNHDA and SQIVND (reference sequence). J was trimmed by 1 base and V by 8 bases; bases with no gene match: 14. This CDR3 has 17 residues. The CDR3 nucleotides are TGTGCCAGTGATAGACAGGGTGACGGGGGCAGCAATCAGCCCCAGCATTTT. This gives the protein CASDRQGDGGSNQPQHF.

This clonotype appeared many times. The V and J genes are TRBV28 and TRBJ2-5; D tentatively fits TRBD1 or TRBD2 (5 bases each). Trimming left V 6 bases short and J 7 bases short, with 15 bases between. CDR3 length equals 13 residues. From germline, CDR1 is MDHEN and CDR2 SYDVKM. The CDR3 here is CASSPTGPGTQYF. CDR3 sequence (DNA): TGTGCCAGCAGCCCGACGGGGCCAGGGACCCAGTACTTC. The whole variable domain, remainder taken from reference TRBV28 and TRBJ2-5, is DVKVTQSSRYLVKRTGEKVFLECVQDMDHENMFWYRQDPGLGLRLIYFSYDVKMKEKGDIPEGYSVSREKKERFSLILESASTNQTSMYLCASSPTGPGTQYFGPGTRLLVL.

The table lists this clonotype with many counts. The CDR3 here is CASSKPGSGELFF. The DNA for the CDR3 is TGTGCCAGCAGCAAACCGGGTTCCGGGGAGCTGTTTTTT. This chain uses TRBV6-2 or TRBV6-3 with TRBJ2-2; D not certain. The V and J ends lost 6 bases and 6 bases respectively, with 11 bases between them. Germline CDR1 is MNHEY and CDR2 is SVGEGT. The CDR3 runs to 13 residues.

This clonotype was picked up many times. The chain combines TRBV3-1 with TRBJ1-1; D remains ambiguous. V lost 2 bases, J lost 4 bases, and 17 bases lay in between. Per the germline V gene, CDR1 is LGHDT and CDR2 is YNNKEL (reference sequence). The CDR3 has 16 amino acids. Here the CDR3 reads CASSQRSVGGLTEAFF. DNA of the CDR3: TGTGCCAGCAGCCAAAGATCCGTTGGCGGGCTCACTGAAGCTTTCTTT.

This clonotype was counted many times. This sequence joins TRBV29-1 and TRBJ2-7, with D perhaps being TRBD1 or TRBD2 (5 bases each). The V end was cut by 3 bases, the J end by 3 bases, with 15 bases between. There are 14 residues in the CDR3. Germline CDR1 and CDR2: SQVTM and ANQGSEA. The CDR3 DNA sequence: TGCAGCGTTGACGCTCCAGGGAGAAGCTACGAGCAGTACTTC. Its protein is CSVDAPGRSYEQYF.